This T cell receptor (beta chain) was found in a study of low-dose radiotherapy and immunotherapy resistance in tumors. This clonotype has a count of ten or more. As to time point: before trial treatment. V lost 4 bases, J lost 7 bases, and 12 bases stayed unmatched. The CDR3 runs to 17 residues. The germline gives CDR1 SGHRS, CDR2 YFSETQ. With TRAV- and TRBV-specific primers, first-strand cDNA was made, covering the alpha and beta chains. PCR amplification of the TCRs was performed with Phusion for approximately 20 PCR cycles, and it relied on a constant-region primer together with a V-primer adapter. TCRdb re-analysed the reads in MiXCR, keeping a single row per CDR3 protein. This sample has 35,000 to 45,000 distinct CDR3 sequences, with around a third found just once.

The material was PBMCs, obtained before treatment. This clonotype originated in a male donor with gallbladder cancer. The rearrangement joins TRBV5-1 to TRBJ2-1; 12 bases map to TRBD2. The DNA of the CDR3 is TGCGCCAGCAGCCCGGGAGGCCTAGCGGGAGGGTCGAATGAGCAGTTCTTC. Its protein is CASSPGGLAGGSNEQFF.